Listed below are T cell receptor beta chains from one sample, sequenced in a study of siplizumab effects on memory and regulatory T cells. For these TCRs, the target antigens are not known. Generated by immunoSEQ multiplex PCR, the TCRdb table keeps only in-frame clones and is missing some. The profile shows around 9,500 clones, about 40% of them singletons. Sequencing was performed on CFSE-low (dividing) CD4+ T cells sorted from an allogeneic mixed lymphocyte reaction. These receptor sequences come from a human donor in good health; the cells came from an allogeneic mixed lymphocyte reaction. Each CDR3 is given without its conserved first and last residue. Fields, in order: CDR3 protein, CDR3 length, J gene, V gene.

cdr3_aa: ASSQVMGGYEKLF
cdr3_length: 13
j_call: TRBJ1-4
v_call: TRBV4-2

cdr3_aa: ASSYDRGSGEQY
cdr3_length: 12
j_call: TRBJ2-7
v_call: TRBV6-5

cdr3_aa: ASSLRGSTGELF
cdr3_length: 12
j_call: TRBJ2-2
v_call: TRBV6-1

cdr3_aa: ASSFSSYEQY
cdr3_length: 10
j_call: TRBJ2-7
v_call: TRBV7-9

cdr3_aa: ASSLPHGTGQETQY
cdr3_length: 14
j_call: TRBJ2-5
v_call: TRBV28

cdr3_aa: ASSYGRGAGNEQF
cdr3_length: 13
j_call: TRBJ2-1
v_call: TRBV6-6

cdr3_aa: ASSPRLGRSFTDTQY
cdr3_length: 15
j_call: TRBJ2-3
v_call: TRBV9

cdr3_aa: ASSQSRPSGGNTEAF
cdr3_length: 15
j_call: TRBJ1-1
v_call: TRBV23-1

cdr3_aa: ASSTRPEWTEAF
cdr3_length: 12
j_call: TRBJ1-1
v_call: TRBV9

cdr3_aa: ASSQAGYEQY
cdr3_length: 10
j_call: TRBJ2-7
v_call: TRBV11-2

cdr3_aa: ASIMTGVYNEQF
cdr3_length: 12
j_call: TRBJ2-1
v_call: TRBV6-1

cdr3_aa: ASSLGARTGNTIY
cdr3_length: 13
j_call: TRBJ1-3
v_call: TRBV5-1

cdr3_aa: ASRTRAGGKNEQF
cdr3_length: 13
j_call: TRBJ2-1
v_call: TRBV19

cdr3_aa: ATLRGVGGYT
cdr3_length: 10
j_call: TRBJ1-2
v_call: TRBV28

cdr3_aa: ASSLDPTGEQF
cdr3_length: 11
j_call: TRBJ2-1
v_call: TRBV28

cdr3_aa: ASTLREGGNTIY
cdr3_length: 12
j_call: TRBJ1-3
v_call: TRBV7-9

cdr3_aa: ASSPSGSSTDTQY
cdr3_length: 13
j_call: TRBJ2-3
v_call: TRBV10-1

cdr3_aa: ASSLSGRAPDTQY
cdr3_length: 13
j_call: TRBJ2-3
v_call: TRBV7-9

cdr3_aa: ASALSGNTGELF
cdr3_length: 12
j_call: TRBJ2-2
v_call: TRBV12-5

cdr3_aa: ASRSPGQGFNGQY
cdr3_length: 13
j_call: TRBJ2-7
v_call: TRBV28

cdr3_aa: AWSGGQGTDTQY
cdr3_length: 12
j_call: TRBJ2-3
v_call: TRBV30

cdr3_aa: ASRPPGTYEQY
cdr3_length: 11
j_call: TRBJ2-7
v_call: TRBV27

cdr3_aa: ASKDRSYEQY
cdr3_length: 10
j_call: TRBJ2-7
v_call: TRBV27

cdr3_aa: ASSTSRDRVGANVLT
cdr3_length: 15
j_call: TRBJ2-6
v_call: TRBV19

cdr3_aa: ASSVGGLVPGYEQY
cdr3_length: 14
j_call: TRBJ2-7
v_call: TRBV9

cdr3_aa: ASSPLAGEGREQF
cdr3_length: 13
j_call: TRBJ2-1
v_call: TRBV5-1

cdr3_aa: ASSLAGTGRNEQF
cdr3_length: 13
j_call: TRBJ2-1
v_call: TRBV5-1

cdr3_aa: ASSYVGPGLGQPQH
cdr3_length: 14
j_call: TRBJ1-5
v_call: TRBV6-5

cdr3_aa: ASSSRIQGGTYEQY
cdr3_length: 14
j_call: TRBJ2-7
v_call: TRBV28

cdr3_aa: ASSLDSGSFGGELF
cdr3_length: 14
j_call: TRBJ2-2
v_call: TRBV7-8

cdr3_aa: ASSLTGGAGGYT
cdr3_length: 12
j_call: TRBJ1-2
v_call: TRBV5-1

cdr3_aa: ASSLTGNTEAF
cdr3_length: 11
j_call: TRBJ1-1
v_call: TRBV7-6

cdr3_aa: ASSQVIATQRTEAF
cdr3_length: 14
j_call: TRBJ1-1
v_call: TRBV21-1

cdr3_aa: ASRRQNTEAF
cdr3_length: 10
j_call: TRBJ1-1
v_call: TRBV6-1

cdr3_aa: ASSLRLAGVRETQY
cdr3_length: 14
j_call: TRBJ2-5
v_call: TRBV7-8

cdr3_aa: ASSASFPQAAVGNEQF
cdr3_length: 16
j_call: TRBJ2-1
v_call: TRBV7-6

cdr3_aa: ASSQIGLGLYEQY
cdr3_length: 13
j_call: TRBJ2-7
v_call: TRBV7-8

cdr3_aa: ASSPSQDTQY
cdr3_length: 10
j_call: TRBJ2-3
v_call: TRBV18

cdr3_aa: ASSVGSGAGDLDTQY
cdr3_length: 15
j_call: TRBJ2-3
v_call: TRBV5-5

cdr3_aa: ASSTAGGARNYGYT
cdr3_length: 14
j_call: TRBJ1-2
v_call: TRBV5-1

cdr3_aa: ASSLRGLEGGYT
cdr3_length: 12
j_call: TRBJ1-2
v_call: TRBV28

cdr3_aa: AIFIDGGKLF
cdr3_length: 10
j_call: TRBJ1-4
v_call: TRBV6-1

cdr3_aa: ASSLRASAYNEQF
cdr3_length: 13
j_call: TRBJ2-1
v_call: TRBV9

cdr3_aa: ASSLGGGNQPQH
cdr3_length: 12
j_call: TRBJ1-5
v_call: TRBV2

cdr3_aa: ASSPIRAVSYEQY
cdr3_length: 13
j_call: TRBJ2-7
v_call: TRBV18

cdr3_aa: AISRDDSTDTQY
cdr3_length: 12
j_call: TRBJ2-3
v_call: TRBV10-3

cdr3_aa: ASSPPGGSNEKLF
cdr3_length: 13
j_call: TRBJ1-4
v_call: TRBV6-5

cdr3_aa: ASSAGRDFFAGELF
cdr3_length: 14
j_call: TRBJ2-2
v_call: TRBV4-2

cdr3_aa: AWSPGLAETDTQY
cdr3_length: 13
j_call: TRBJ2-3
v_call: TRBV30

cdr3_aa: ASSPMPGANTGELF
cdr3_length: 14
j_call: TRBJ2-2
v_call: TRBV5-1

cdr3_aa: ASSPGLAGGELF
cdr3_length: 12
j_call: TRBJ2-2
v_call: TRBV5-4

cdr3_aa: ASSLDRTTEAF
cdr3_length: 11
j_call: TRBJ1-1
v_call: TRBV6-6

cdr3_aa: ASSDPAGGPWETQY
cdr3_length: 14
j_call: TRBJ2-5
v_call: TRBV25-1

cdr3_aa: SVGGSGNWADTQY
cdr3_length: 13
j_call: TRBJ2-3
v_call: TRBV29-1

cdr3_aa: ASSFIGEQY
cdr3_length: 9
j_call: TRBJ2-7
v_call: TRBV7-6

cdr3_aa: ASSQTSGRTNEQF
cdr3_length: 13
j_call: TRBJ2-1
v_call: TRBV5-4

cdr3_aa: ASSLERGITEAF
cdr3_length: 12
j_call: TRBJ1-1
v_call: TRBV27